The present T cell receptor (beta chain) was sequenced within a study of T cells of healthy individuals. J gave up 0 bases and V 8 bases, and 7 bases lay outside the gene matches. There are 15 residues in the CDR3. Germline V gene sequence: CDR1 SGHTA, CDR2 FQGNSA. Using its own MiXCR run on the 5' RACE reads, TCRdb lists one record per CDR3 protein. The sample lists about 96,000 distinct CDR3 sequences; roughly 15% were seen once. This clonotype was picked up a small number of times. The sequence came from a human donor in good health. This chain uses TRBV7-2 with TRBJ2-3, with 8 bases that match TRBD2. CDR3 loop: CASGQRGSSTDTQYF. CDR3 DNA sequence: TGTGCCAGCGGACAGCGGGGGTCTAGCACAGATACGCAGTATTTT.